This T cell receptor beta chain comes out of a study of tumor-infiltrating lymphocytes in primary liver carcinoma. Study overall: Read depth, roughly 3.5 to 8 million productive TCRbeta reads, did not differ significantly between tissues.

This clonotype appeared a few times. A junction end diverges from the germline sequence, so it may reflect a read error. TCR beta cDNA was made from 400 to 600 ng total RNA with a constant-region primer. TCR beta libraries came from three nested multiplex PCR rounds using slightly modified ARM-PCR. Rounds one and two of PCR, each of around 11 cycles, were primed with TRBV1-TRBV30 forward primers and a C-beta reverse primer. TCRdb reanalysed the multiplex PCR reads using MiXCR and keeps one entry per CDR3 protein. The data show roughly 100,000 distinct CDR3 sequences, around 84% seen once. This CDR3 spans 13 amino acids. Co-extracting RNA and DNA was done with roughly 17-32 mg of unsorted bulk tissue as input. Samples were taken from five separate regions of every tumor.

Sequencing was carried out using liver tumor tissue from sampling region 3. This sample's subset: tumor region T3, left-lateral pole. The clonotype originates from a man aged 35-49 years with primary liver carcinoma and hepatitis B virus infection. The chain carries TRBV12-3 or TRBV12-4 and TRBJ1-4; no clear D gene. CDR3 in DNA: TGTGCCAGCAGTTTAACGGGAACTGAGAAACTCTTTTTT. It encodes CASSLTGTEKLFF.